This TCR beta chain emerged from a study of CD8 T cells in Susac syndrome. Random hexamers primed reverse transcription of about 0.5 to 1 ug RNA. TCRdb independently ran MiXCR on the immunoSEQ multiplex PCR reads; one entry per CDR3 protein. This table has approximately 140,000 distinct CDR3 sequences, around 85% appearing once. Trimming shortened V by 7 bases and J by 3 bases, and 15 bases separated the two germline ends. Germline CDR1 SNHLY, CDR2 FYNNEI. The CDR3 is 14 residues long. The study's findings and limits: The study recognized that the number of individuals in its TCR sequencing and HLA analysis was relatively small.

Regarding this clonotype: Its target is not known.

The clonotype originates from a human donor with multiple sclerosis. The chain is built from TRBV2 and TRBJ2-5; possible D gene TRBD1, 6 bases. The sequencing sample was made of CD8+ T cells from PBMCs. CDR3: CASIWGSGEETQYF. CDR3 DNA: TGTGCCAGCATCTGGGGGTCAGGGGAAGAGACCCAGTACTTC.